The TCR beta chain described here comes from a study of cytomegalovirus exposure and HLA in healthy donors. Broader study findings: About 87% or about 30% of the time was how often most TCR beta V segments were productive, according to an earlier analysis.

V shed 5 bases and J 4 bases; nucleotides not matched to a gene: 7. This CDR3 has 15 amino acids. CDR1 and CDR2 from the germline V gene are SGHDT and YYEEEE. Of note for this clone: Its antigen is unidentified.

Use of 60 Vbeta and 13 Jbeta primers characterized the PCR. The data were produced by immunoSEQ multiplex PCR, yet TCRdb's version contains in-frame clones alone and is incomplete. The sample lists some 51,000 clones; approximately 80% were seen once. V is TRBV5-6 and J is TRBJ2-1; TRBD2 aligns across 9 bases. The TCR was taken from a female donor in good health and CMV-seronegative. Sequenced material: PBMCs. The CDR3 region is CASRKIAGEYNEQFF. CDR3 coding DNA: TGTGCCAGCAGGAAGATAGCGGGAGAATACAATGAGCAGTTCTTC. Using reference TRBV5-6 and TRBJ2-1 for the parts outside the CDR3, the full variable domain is DAGVTQSPTHLIKTRGQQVTLRCSPKSGHDTVSWYQQALGQGPQFIFQYYEEEERQRGNFPDRFSGHQFPNYSSELNVNALLLGDSALYLCASRKIAGEYNEQFFGPGTRLTVL.